The 20 T cell receptor beta chains listed next were all sequenced from one sample in a study of blood T cell repertoires in COVID-19 (dated by TCRdb to about 2020). Library prep was done by the immunoSEQ multiplex PCR assay. Sourced from immuneACCESS, this table was stored by TCRdb with only in-frame sequences that have V and J called. A share of the clones is absent; for the studies checked, an unresolved V gene accounts for under half, and the remainder has no known explanation. Across this sample there are about 190,000 clones, with just under 85% seen only once. Of the sample, 5.1% is held by the ten largest clones. The sample was peripheral blood. Receptor source: a woman in her 70s with active or convalescent COVID-19.

V usage is TRBV18 and J usage is TRBJ2-3; 9 bases agree with TRBD1. The ends lost 3 bases at V and 1 base at J; junction bases unmatched: 2. The CDR3 totals 15 residues. Germline V gives CDR1 KGHSH, CDR2 LQKENI. CDR3 sequence (DNA): TGTGCCAGCTCACCGACAGGGGGAGGCACAGATACGCAGTATTTT. The encoded protein is CASSPTGGGTDTQYF.

The rearrangement links TRBV9 to TRBJ2-3, with D possibly being TRBD2 (6 bases). CDR1 is SGDLS, CDR2 YYNGEE, per germline. The CDR3 runs to 17 residues. V was shortened by 0 bases and J by 0 bases, with 14 bases between the two germline ends. CDR3 bases: TGTGCCAGCAGCGTAGAAGAGCGGGCCTATAGCACAGATACGCAGTATTTT. It yields the protein CASSVEERAYSTDTQYF.

The chain links TRBV11-3 to TRBJ1-1, with TRBD1 identical over 9 bases. CDR3 length equals 13 residues. CDR1 and CDR2 (germline): SGHNT, YENEEA. V was pared by 3 bases and J by 13 bases, with 9 bases of the junction left unmatched. For the CDR3, the DNA is TGTGCCAGCAGCTTGGGACAGGGCAAGAGAGTTTTCTTT. It yields the protein CASSLGQGKRVFF. Full variable domain (remainder filled in from reference TRBV11-3 and TRBJ1-1): EAGVVQSPRYKIIEKKQPVAFWCNPISGHNTLYWYLQNLGQGPELLIRYENEEAVDDSQLPKDRFSAERLKGVDSTLKIQPAELGDSAVYLCASSLGQGKRVFFGQGTRLTVV.

The chain joins TRBV30 to TRBJ2-7; 8 bases match TRBD1. V gave up 4 bases and J gave up 6 bases; unmatched junction bases: 8. Germline CDR1 reads GTSNPN; CDR2 reads SVGIG (reference sequence). The CDR3 length is 13 residues. The CDR3 is CAWNLWTGREQYF. The DNA for the CDR3 is TGTGCCTGGAACCTATGGACAGGGCGCGAGCAGTACTTC.

This chain uses TRBV7-9 with TRBJ2-3; perhaps TRBD2 as D (6 bases). The CDR3 consists of 13 residues. Germline assignment: CDR1 SEHNR and CDR2 FQNEAQ (reference sequence). V was cut by 5 bases and J by 9 bases, with 15 bases left in between. CDR3 sequence (DNA): TGTGCCAGCAGCCGAGACCCGAGCGGGACGCAGTATTTT. Protein product: CASSRDPSGTQYF.

The genes are TRBV5-1 and TRBJ2-7; 9 nucleotides line up with TRBD2. In germline, CDR1 is SGHRS, CDR2 YFSETQ. This CDR3 comprises 15 residues. The V gene end was trimmed by 5 bases and the J gene end by 2 bases; junction bases not matched to a gene: 8. The CDR3 coding sequence is TGCGCCAGCAGTCGGGCGGGAGGGTTCCCCTACGAGCAGTACTTC. Amino acid sequence: CASSRAGGFPYEQYF.

This clone turned up a few times. The chain is built from TRBV7-9 and TRBJ2-7, with a weak D call TRBD1 (6 bases). Trimming removed 6 bases from V and 6 bases from J, with 12 bases in between. The length of the CDR3 is 12 residues. Per germline, CDR1 SEHNR and CDR2 FQNEAQ (reference sequence). The CDR3: CASRLQGIEQYF. The CDR3 nucleotides read TGTGCCAGCAGATTACAGGGAATCGAGCAGTACTTC.

This clone came up once. J is TRBJ1-2 and V is TRBV9; 8 bases fit TRBD1. Losses at the gene ends were 0 bases for V and 1 base for J; bases not matched to a gene: 5. The CDR3 is 16 amino acids. Germline-derived CDR1 and CDR2 are SGDLS and YYNGEE. As DNA, the CDR3 is TGTGCCAGCAGCGTAGTGGGGACAGGCCTTAACTATGGCTACACCTTC. Amino acids: CASSVVGTGLNYGYTF.

This rearrangement joins TRBV2 to TRBJ2-3; D gene unclear. The length of the CDR3 is 14 residues. CDR1 is SNHLY, CDR2 FYNNEI, per germline. The ends were cut back, 4 bases at V and 2 bases at J, with 10 bases in the middle. CDR3 in DNA: TGTGCCAGCAGTGCGGAGTTTCCCACAGATACGCAGTATTTT. This translates into CASSAEFPTDTQYF. The whole variable domain, filled in from reference TRBV2 and TRBJ2-3, reads EPEVTQTPSHQVTQMGQEVILRCVPISNHLYFYWYRQILGQKVEFLVSFYNNEISEKSEIFDDQFSVERPDGSNFTLKIRSTKLEDSAMYFCASSAEFPTDTQYFGPGTRLTVL.

This clone was detected once. The chain is built from TRBV29-1 and TRBJ2-5, with TRBD2 identical over 16 bases. This CDR3 is 14 amino acids long. The J segment lost 4 bases and the V segment lost 6 bases, leaving 2 bases of the junction unmatched. Germline CDR1 and CDR2: SQVTM and ANQGSEA. The CDR3 loop reads CSVGTSGRGETQYF. In DNA, the CDR3 is TGCAGCGTAGGGACTAGCGGGAGGGGAGAGACCCAGTACTTC.

V is TRBV27 and J is TRBJ1-1, with TRBD1 as a possible D gene (5 bases). With 5 bases removed from V and 0 bases from J, the gap between germline ends came to 16 bases. CDR3 length equals 16 residues. Germline V gives CDR1 MNHEY, CDR2 SMNVEV (reference sequence). DNA of the CDR3: TGTGCCAGCAGTCGTACAGGCCTAACAATGAACACTGAAGCTTTCTTT. This gives the protein CASSRTGLTMNTEAFF.

The chain joins TRBV6-6 to TRBJ1-3, with 8 bases that match TRBD1. From germline, CDR1 is MNHNY and CDR2 SVGAGI (reference sequence). The CDR3 contains 15 residues. The junction had 7 bases not matched to a gene; V was cut back by 6 bases and J by 3 bases. The CDR3 DNA reads as TGTGCCAGCAGCCGCGGAGACAGGGGTGGAAACACCATATATTTT. Translation: CASSRGDRGGNTIYF.

This chain joins TRBV2 and TRBJ1-2; 9 bases are a match to TRBD1. V dropped 4 bases and J dropped 6; count of bases not matched to a gene: 12. This CDR3 comprises 16 residues. The V gene's germline CDR1 is SNHLY and CDR2 FYNNEI. CDR3 protein: CASSGLSLTGGDGYTF. DNA for the CDR3: TGTGCCAGCAGTGGCCTAAGCCTAACAGGGGGCGATGGCTACACCTTC.

The chain uses TRBV7-9 and TRBJ1-6; D is ambiguous. Germline V gene data show CDR1 as SEHNR and CDR2 as FQNEAQ (reference sequence). Trimming stripped 4 bases from V and 15 bases from J, with 13 bases between. CDR3 length equals 12 residues. CDR3 DNA: TGTGCCAGCAGCTCCCGGGCTCGGGACCTCCACTTT. This sequence encodes CASSSRARDLHF.

In its sample, this clone was seen a few times. The chain joins TRBV21-1 to TRBJ1-1; TRBD1 is taken as the D call from the table, unchecked against the DNA. TRBV21-1 constitutes a pseudogene. CDR3 size: 14 residues. CDR3 protein: CASSNQGGQVEAFF. CDR3 in DNA: TGTGCCAGCAGCAATCAAGGTGGACAGGTTGAAGCTTTCTTT.

The chain has TRBV4-2 and TRBJ2-7; no clear D gene. This CDR3 spans 13 amino acids. CDR1 and CDR2 (germline): LGHNA, YNFKEQ. V lost 4 bases to trimming and J lost 5 bases, with 12 bases between them. The CDR3 DNA reads as TGTGCCAGCAGCCGAGAGAGGCGCAACGAGCAGTACTTC. Its translation: CASSRERRNEQYF.

The chain is built from TRBV5-1 and TRBJ1-1, with D possibly being TRBD1 (6 bases). The CDR3 runs 19 residues. V gave up 5 bases and J gave up 1 base, with 27 bases separating them. CDR1 is SGHRS, CDR2 YFSETQ, per germline. The CDR3 sequence: CASSHLASGTRPGNTEAFF. The CDR3 region has the DNA TGCGCCAGCAGTCATCTTGCCTCCGGGACAAGGCCCGGGAACACTGAAGCTTTCTTT.

V usage is TRBV19 and J usage is TRBJ2-4, with D uncertain. Germline-derived CDR1 and CDR2 are LNHDA and SQIVND (reference sequence). V lost 3 bases and J lost 2, with 8 bases in between. The CDR3 covers 14 residues. The CDR3, as DNA: TGTGCCAGTAGTATCAGAGGTACCAAAAACATTCAGTACTTC. It specifies CASSIRGTKNIQYF.

The chain carries TRBV5-1 and TRBJ2-1; 13 nucleotides align to TRBD2. Trimming took 8 bases from V and 7 from J; bases not matched to a gene: 9. The CDR3 length is 15 residues. From germline, CDR1 is SGHRS and CDR2 YFSETQ. The CDR3 spells CASSLAGGRGNEQFF. The CDR3 bases are TGCGCCAGTTCACTAGCGGGAGGGCGAGGAAATGAGCAGTTCTTC.

The chain combines TRBV7-9 with TRBJ2-7; TRBD1 matches at 8 bases. Germline lookup yields CDR1 SEHNR and CDR2 FQNEAQ (reference sequence). CDR3 length: 14 amino acids. V gave up 4 bases and J gave up 2 bases; unmatched junction bases: 4. CDR3: CASSSGQEPYEQYF. CDR3 nucleotide sequence: TGTGCCAGCAGCTCGGGACAGGAGCCCTACGAGCAGTACTTC.